Sequencing of this TCR beta chain was carried out in a study of T cell responses to AZD1222 COVID-19 vaccine. Across the study: Second-dose intervals near 4 or 12 weeks were combined. Findings of the study overall: The donor cohort was predominantly white British with a female majority, and clonal diversity may have been underestimated.

This clone was counted a single time. The target antigen is unknown. Trimming removed 5 bases from V and 5 bases from J, with 15 bases in between. The CDR3 loop spans 14 amino acids. Germline V gene lookup returns CDR1 SGHVS and CDR2 FNYEAQ. Sequencing used immunoSEQ multiplex PCR; TCRdb keeps in-frame clones, though not all of them. Of under 150,000 clones listed, 85% to 95% were seen once; the top ten hold roughly 5.6%. The sequence was collected from an adult in good health. The specimen was peripheral blood, collected on day 0 of AZD1222 vaccination. The chain has TRBV7-6 and TRBJ1-2, with TRBD1 as a possible D gene (5 bases). This CDR3 is CASSPLTKGYGYTF. Written as DNA, the CDR3 is TGTGCCAGCAGCCCCCTGACCAAGGGGTATGGCTACACCTTC.